This entry describes one T cell receptor beta chain. No antigen is known for it. Described treatment: about 20 received Ad26.COV2.S at low or high dose, single or two shots; about 5 received placebo; per-sample allocation not given. Samples analyzed were those drawn on day 63 after the first vaccine or placebo injection. An adult donor aged 18-55 years was enrolled in Boston. Vaccination used an Ad26 vector expressing Wuhan-strain SARS-CoV-2 spike. The V and J ends lost 6 bases and 2 bases, in that order; junction bases with no gene match: 2. The germline CDR1 and CDR2 sequences are LNHDA and SQIVND (reference sequence). CDR3 length: 14 residues. This record belongs to a study of Ad26.COV2.S vaccination and SARS-CoV-2 variants. Looking at the study overall: Donor got 5x10^10 or 1x10^11 viral particles of Ad26.COV2.S.

Study results and caveats: Compared with placebo recipients, vaccine recipients had higher spike-specific TCR breadth.

Assay used: immunoSEQ multiplex PCR; TCRdb lists only in-frame clones, some missing. The table records about 680,000 clones, around 90% of them present only once. V usage is TRBV19 and J usage is TRBJ1-3; 9 bases are a match to TRBD1. The source was peripheral blood, collected in a trial of Ad26.COV2.S vaccine versus placebo. This receptor was identified in a person aged 18-60 years who received the Ad26.COV2.S COVID-19 vaccine or a placebo. The CDR3 sequence: CASRDRGTGNTIYF. CDR3 in DNA: TGTGCCAGTAGGGACAGGGGCACTGGAAACACCATATATTTT.